The 10 T cell receptor beta chains listed next were all sequenced from one sample in a study of tumor-infiltrating lymphocytes in primary liver carcinoma. With around 450 ng total RNA as template and a constant-region primer, TCR beta cDNA was made. It was through three nested multiplex PCR rounds of slightly modified ARM-PCR that TCR beta libraries arose. TRBV1-TRBV30 forward primers paired with a C-beta reverse primer drove the first two PCR rounds, about 10 cycles each. TCRdb reprocessed the multiplex PCR reads with MiXCR, giving one entry per CDR3 protein. The sample has roughly 100,000 distinct CDR3 sequences; about four fifths are singletons. Co-extraction yielded RNA and DNA from around 20-30 mg of unsorted bulk tissue. The sample was liver tumor tissue from sampling region 3. The subset here: tumor region T3, left-lateral pole. These receptors came from a man in his forties with primary liver carcinoma and hepatitis B virus infection.

The V gene is TRBV5-5, the J gene TRBJ2-7; 12 bases agree with TRBD1. Trimming at V came to 1 base and at J to 8 bases, leaving 7 bases not matched to a gene. CDR1 and CDR2 from the germline V gene are SGHKS and YYEKEE (reference sequence). This CDR3 comprises 15 residues. The CDR3 protein is CASSLSGTGGNQQYF. The CDR3 DNA reads TGTGCCAGCAGCTTGTCAGGGACAGGGGGCAACCAGCAGTACTTC.

CDR3 DNA: TGTGCCAGCAAACCTGGACAGGGGATCTTCTACGAGCAGTACTTC. The encoded protein is CASKPGQGIFYEQYF. The chain couples TRBV12-3 or TRBV12-4 to TRBJ2-7, with 9 nucleotides matching TRBD1. J gave up 3 bases and V 7 bases, and 10 bases lay outside the gene matches. The CDR3 extends over 15 amino acids.

The rearrangement joins TRBV6-6 to TRBJ1-3, with D uncertain. V was shortened by 5 bases and J by 4 bases, with 15 bases between the two germline ends. CDR1 is MNHNY, CDR2 SVGAGI, per germline (reference sequence). The CDR3 sequence is 15 residues long. Here the CDR3 DNA reads TGTGCCAGCAGTCCTCCAGTGGGCAACGGAAACACCATATATTTT. Protein sequence: CASSPPVGNGNTIYF.

Concerning this clonotype itself: The CDR3 does not close with the conserved phenylalanine or tryptophan, likely indicating a read error. The limits of the CDR3 on the DNA are not certain, so only TCRdb's listed CDR3 is given. This chain joins TRBV14 and TRBJ2-7; the D call of TRBD2 is as the table states it, not checked on the DNA. The CDR3 is 18 amino acids long, termini counted. CDR1 and CDR2 (germline): SGHDN, FVKESK. The CDR3 here is CTSSHTSGLAGASYEQYL.

Concerning this clonotype: The CDR3 does not close with the conserved phenylalanine or tryptophan, likely indicating a read error. Because the CDR3's place on the DNA is in doubt, the DNA is left out and the CDR3 is given as listed by TCRdb. The chain uses TRBV29-1 and TRBJ2-2; the table's D call, TRBD1, was not checked against the DNA. CDR1 and CDR2 from the germline V gene are SQVTM and ANQGSEA. A total of 11 residues make up the CDR3, ends included. CDR3: CSAKGNGELRL.

About this clonotype itself: The junction departs from the called germline gene at one end, perhaps through a read error. The rearrangement uses TRBV14 and TRBJ2-3; D not certain. The CDR3 runs to 13 residues. Germline CDR1 is SGHDN and CDR2 is FVKESK. The CDR3 spells CASSRGYTDTQFF. The DNA for the CDR3 is TGCGCCAGCAGCCGAGGATACACGGATACGCAGTTTTTT.

This clonotype occurred once. One junction end does not reproduce the germline sequence, and a read error may be involved. The V gene is TRBV6-1, the J gene TRBJ2-2, with a possible D match to TRBD2 (6 bases). The germline V gene encodes CDR1 MNHNS and CDR2 SASEGT. The CDR3 contains 16 residues. The DNA for the CDR3 is TGTGCCAACAGTGAAGTCCCCACTAGCTTACCCGGGGAGTTGTTATTT. It encodes CANSEVPTSLPGELLF.

To note about this clonotype: The conserved phenylalanine or tryptophan is not found at the CDR3 terminus, so this likely reflects a read error. The CDR3 DNA is TGCAGCGTCTGTCAGGGCAGGGTTGAAGCTTTCTCT. It translates to CSVCQGRVEAFS. The rearrangement joins TRBV29-1 to TRBJ1-1; possibly TRBD1 for D (5 bases). This CDR3 spans 12 amino acids. Trimming cost V 6 bases and J 7 bases, with 15 bases left between them. Germline V lookup: CDR1 SQVTM, CDR2 ANQGSEA.

Concerning this clonotype itself: At one end, the junction sequence differs from germline, possibly due to a read error. The chain has TRBV29-1 and TRBJ1-1; D may be TRBD1 (5 bases). Germline V lookup: CDR1 SQVTM, CDR2 ANQGSEA. This CDR3 contains 15 residues. CDR3 coding DNA: TGCAGCGTTGCCCTAGGGTGGGGGATGAATACTGAAACTTTCTTT. Translating gives CSVALGWGMNTETFF.

With respect to this clonotype: Compared with germline, one end of the junction differs, possibly owing to a read error. The rearrangement uses TRBV29-1 and TRBJ1-5; 7 nucleotides agree with TRBD1. CDR1 and CDR2 from the germline V gene are SQVTM and ANQGSEA. This CDR3 spans 12 amino acids. For the CDR3, the DNA is TGCATCGTTGGCGGGGCGGGACAGCCCCGGCATTTT. Amino acid sequence: CIVGGAGQPRHF. The variable domain in full, completed from reference TRBV29-1 and TRBJ1-5, reads SAVISQKPSRDICQRGTSLTIQCQVDSQVTMMFWYRQQPGQSLTLIATANQGSEATYESGFVIDKFPISRPNLTFSTLTVSNMSPEDSSIYLCIVGGAGQPRHFGDGTRLSIL.